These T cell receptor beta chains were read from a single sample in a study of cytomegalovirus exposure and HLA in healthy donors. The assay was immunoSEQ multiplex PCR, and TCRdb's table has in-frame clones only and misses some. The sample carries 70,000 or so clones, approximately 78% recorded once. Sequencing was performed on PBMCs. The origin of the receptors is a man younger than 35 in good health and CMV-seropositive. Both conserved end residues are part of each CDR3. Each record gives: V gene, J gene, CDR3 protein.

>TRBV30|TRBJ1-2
CAWSSTGYGYTF
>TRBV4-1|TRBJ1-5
CASSLGAGNTNQPQHF
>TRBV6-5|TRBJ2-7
CASSSTGSEQYF
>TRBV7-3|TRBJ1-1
CASSPQRDTEAFF
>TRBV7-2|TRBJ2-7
CASSLGTGAYEQYF
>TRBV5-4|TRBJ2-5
CASNVGAGETQYF
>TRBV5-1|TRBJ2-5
CASSFGQGETQYF
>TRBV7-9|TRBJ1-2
CASSPGTANYGYTF
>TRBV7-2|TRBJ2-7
CASSLGGLWSEQYF
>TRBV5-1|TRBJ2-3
CASNSGTTEDTQYF
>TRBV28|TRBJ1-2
CASGRATVYGYTF
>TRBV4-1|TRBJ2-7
CASSQDREREVPRAYEQYF
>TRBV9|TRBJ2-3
CASSVATSGGTQYF